These T cell receptor beta chains were read from a single sample in a study of radiotherapy plus CTLA-4 blockade in lung cancer. Sequencing was performed with immunoSEQ multiplex PCR; in TCRdb, only in-frame clones are kept and a portion is missing. The table has some 120,000 clones, around 84% seen once. Sequencing used peripheral blood, obtained from a patient treated with radiotherapy plus ipilimumab. The receptors derive from a human donor with non-small cell lung cancer that progressed on radiotherapy plus ipilimumab. Some clones in this sample may be carry-over from other donors' samples. CDR3s include the opening cysteine and the closing phenylalanine or tryptophan. Fields, in order: J gene, D gene, clone size, V gene, CDR3 protein, CDR3 DNA. The D gene is left open where the match is weak. The listing skips clone size in some rows; elsewhere it reads once, few, many or a size class.

J gene: TRBJ2-5; D gene: TRBD1; clone size: .; V gene: TRBV6-1; CDR3 protein: CASSEDAGGGETQYF; CDR3 DNA: TGTGCCAGCAGTGAAGATGCAGGGGGCGGAGAGACCCAGTACTTC
J gene: TRBJ2-1; D gene: TRBD1; clone size: .; V gene: TRBV5-4; CDR3 protein: CASSSKQGSASGSYNEQFF; CDR3 DNA: TGTGCCAGCAGCTCCAAACAGGGGTCGGCATCGGGTTCTTACAATGAGCAGTTCTTC
J gene: TRBJ2-5; D gene: TRBD1; clone size: .; V gene: TRBV6-5; CDR3 protein: CASQRQGTETQYF; CDR3 DNA: TGTGCCAGCCAACGACAGGGCACGGAGACCCAGTACTTC
J gene: TRBJ1-6; D gene: .; clone size: .; V gene: TRBV4-3; CDR3 protein: CASSQVRAKYSPLHF; CDR3 DNA: TGCGCCAGCAGCCAAGTCAGGGCTAAGTACTCACCCCTCCACTTT
J gene: TRBJ2-1; D gene: .; clone size: .; V gene: TRBV27; CDR3 protein: CASSLSGGSGSYNEQFF; CDR3 DNA: TGTGCCAGCAGTTTATCGGGCGGGTCGGGGTCTTACAATGAGCAGTTCTTC
J gene: TRBJ2-1; D gene: TRBD2; clone size: .; V gene: TRBV9; CDR3 protein: CASSVDGTSGLNEQFF; CDR3 DNA: TGTGCCAGCAGCGTAGATGGGACTAGCGGCCTCAATGAGCAGTTCTTC
J gene: TRBJ1-5; D gene: .; clone size: .; V gene: TRBV2; CDR3 protein: CASSTDTGWRQPQHF; CDR3 DNA: TGTGCCAGCAGTACCGATACAGGGTGGCGGCAGCCCCAGCATTTT
J gene: TRBJ2-3; D gene: TRBD2; clone size: few; V gene: TRBV10-2; CDR3 protein: CASSGTSGGASTDTQYF; CDR3 DNA: TGCGCCAGCAGTGGGACTAGCGGGGGGGCTAGCACAGATACGCAGTATTTT
J gene: TRBJ2-6; D gene: .; clone size: .; V gene: TRBV6-4; CDR3 protein: CASRPDSAGANVLTF; CDR3 DNA: TGTGCCAGCAGACCCGACAGTGCTGGGGCCAACGTCCTGACTTTC
J gene: TRBJ2-3; D gene: .; clone size: .; V gene: TRBV18; CDR3 protein: CASSPSPDTQYF; CDR3 DNA: TGTGCCAGCTCACCATCTCCAGATACGCAGTATTTT
J gene: TRBJ1-2; D gene: .; clone size: .; V gene: TRBV5-4; CDR3 protein: CASSLPGALGYTF; CDR3 DNA: TGTGCCAGCAGCTTGCCGGGGGCCCTGGGCTACACCTTC
J gene: TRBJ2-5; D gene: .; clone size: once; V gene: TRBV2; CDR3 protein: CASEIRRAASETQYF; CDR3 DNA: TGTGCCAGCGAGATCCGGCGGGCAGCCAGTGAGACCCAGTACTTC
J gene: TRBJ1-2; D gene: .; clone size: once; V gene: TRBV6-1; CDR3 protein: CASSDFSGHLGRGYTF; CDR3 DNA: TGTGCCAGCAGTGATTTCTCCGGACACCTGGGTCGGGGCTACACCTTC
J gene: TRBJ2-7; D gene: TRBD1; clone size: few; V gene: TRBV5-4; CDR3 protein: CASSWTGGTYEQYF; CDR3 DNA: TGTGCCAGCAGCTGGACAGGGGGGACCTACGAGCAGTACTTC
J gene: TRBJ2-5; D gene: TRBD1; clone size: .; V gene: TRBV5-8; CDR3 protein: CASSWGQGQETQYF; CDR3 DNA: TGTGCCAGCAGCTGGGGACAGGGCCAGGAGACCCAGTACTTC
J gene: TRBJ2-1; D gene: TRBD1; clone size: .; V gene: TRBV7-9; CDR3 protein: CASSLGQGSYNEQFF; CDR3 DNA: TGTGCCAGCAGCCTCGGACAGGGGTCGTACAATGAGCAGTTCTTC
J gene: TRBJ2-7; D gene: .; clone size: .; V gene: TRBV28; CDR3 protein: CASSLQGIPYEQYF; CDR3 DNA: TGTGCCAGCAGTTTACAGGGAATCCCCTACGAGCAGTACTTC
J gene: TRBJ1-4; D gene: TRBD1; clone size: .; V gene: TRBV5-1; CDR3 protein: CASSLLDRGGEKLFF; CDR3 DNA: TGCGCCAGCAGCTTGCTCGACAGGGGTGGTGAAAAACTGTTTTTT
J gene: TRBJ2-3; D gene: TRBD2; clone size: .; V gene: TRBV10-3; CDR3 protein: CAISEPSGVSDTQYF; CDR3 DNA: TGTGCCATCAGTGAACCTAGCGGGGTGTCAGATACGCAGTATTTT
J gene: TRBJ2-7; D gene: TRBD1; clone size: .; V gene: TRBV28; CDR3 protein: CASSSGTGSYEQYF; CDR3 DNA: TGTGCCAGCTCCTCCGGGACAGGGTCCTACGAGCAGTACTTC
J gene: TRBJ2-5; D gene: TRBD2; clone size: few; V gene: TRBV5-1; CDR3 protein: CASSLGLAGGGYQETQYF; CDR3 DNA: TGCGCCAGCAGCTTGGGACTAGCGGGGGGCGGGTACCAAGAGACCCAGTACTTC
J gene: TRBJ1-6; D gene: TRBD1; clone size: .; V gene: TRBV9; CDR3 protein: CASSGDRLKDSPLHF; CDR3 DNA: TGTGCCAGCAGCGGGGACAGGCTGAAGGATTCACCCCTCCACTTT
J gene: TRBJ1-5; D gene: .; clone size: once; V gene: TRBV4-3; CDR3 protein: CASSQGWHTNGNQPQHF; CDR3 DNA: TGCGCCAGCAGCCAAGGTTGGCATACTAACGGGAATCAGCCCCAGCATTTT
J gene: TRBJ1-2; D gene: .; clone size: .; V gene: TRBV29-1; CDR3 protein: CSVSRSYGYTF; CDR3 DNA: TGCAGCGTTTCTAGGAGCTATGGCTACACCTTC
J gene: TRBJ1-1; D gene: .; clone size: .; V gene: TRBV28; CDR3 protein: CASSPRNTEAFF; CDR3 DNA: TGTGCCAGCAGTCCCCGGAACACTGAAGCTTTCTTT
J gene: TRBJ1-6; D gene: .; clone size: .; V gene: TRBV7-2; CDR3 protein: CASSLVTGLISPLHF; CDR3 DNA: TGTGCCAGCAGCTTAGTGACAGGTCTTATTTCACCCCTCCACTTT
J gene: TRBJ1-2; D gene: .; clone size: .; V gene: TRBV18; CDR3 protein: CASSPSQGRIGYTF; CDR3 DNA: TGTGCCAGCTCACCATCGCAGGGCAGGATTGGCTACACCTTC
J gene: TRBJ2-5; D gene: TRBD2; clone size: .; V gene: TRBV2; CDR3 protein: CASKLAGYQETQYF; CDR3 DNA: TGTGCCAGCAAGCTAGCGGGGTACCAAGAGACCCAGTACTTC
J gene: TRBJ2-7; D gene: .; clone size: .; V gene: TRBV19; CDR3 protein: CASSMSGRDGIPSYEQYF; CDR3 DNA: TGTGCCAGTAGTATGAGCGGCCGGGACGGGATTCCCTCCTACGAGCAGTACTTC
J gene: TRBJ2-7; D gene: .; clone size: .; V gene: TRBV6-5; CDR3 protein: CASSYGTPGHYEQYF; CDR3 DNA: TGTGCCAGCAGTTATGGTACGCCAGGGCACTACGAGCAGTACTTC
J gene: TRBJ1-4; D gene: .; clone size: .; V gene: TRBV19; CDR3 protein: CASSFTQTTNEKLFF; CDR3 DNA: TGTGCCAGTAGTTTCACGCAAACAACTAATGAAAAACTGTTTTTT
J gene: TRBJ2-3; D gene: .; clone size: .; V gene: TRBV6-5; CDR3 protein: CASSYSQEDTQYF; CDR3 DNA: TGTGCCAGCAGTTACTCACAGGAGGATACGCAGTATTTT
J gene: TRBJ2-2; D gene: .; clone size: .; V gene: TRBV4-3; CDR3 protein: CASSQEGGYTGELFF; CDR3 DNA: TGCGCCAGCAGCCAAGAGGGGGGTTACACCGGGGAGCTGTTTTTT